The 7 T cell receptor beta chains below all came from one sample that was sequenced in a study of blood T cell repertoires in COVID-19. Here immunoSEQ multiplex PCR was the method, and the copy in TCRdb shows in-frame clones only, minus some. The table has approximately 260,000 clones, around nine tenths seen once. The sample was PBMCs or T cells enriched from blood (not recorded which). The receptor source for this set is a woman aged 60-75 years who had recovered from COVID-19.

This sequence joins TRBV4-1 and TRBJ2-1, with 7 bases fitting TRBD1. V trimming: 1 base; J trimming: 3 bases; junction bases outside the gene matches: 3. Germline loops: CDR1 MGHRA, CDR2 YSYEKL. The CDR3 length is 15 residues. The CDR3 region is CASSQGGQVYNEQFF. The CDR3 coding sequence is TGCGCCAGCAGCCAAGGAGGACAGGTCTACAATGAGCAGTTCTTC.

This chain links TRBV5-1 with TRBJ1-3; unclear D gene. Trimming took off 4 bases at V and 4 bases at J, with 9 bases between the two ends. The CDR3 is 13 residues long. Per germline, CDR1 SGHRS and CDR2 YFSETQ. CDR3 sequence reads: CASSPAGGNTIYF. The CDR3 bases are TGCGCCAGCAGCCCAGCGGGGGGAAACACCATATATTTT.

The CDR3 DNA sequence: TGTGCCAGTAGTACCGCGAACACAGATACGCAGTATTTT. Its translation: CASSTANTDTQYF. The rearrangement joins TRBV19 to TRBJ2-3; the D is unclear. The V gene's germline CDR1 is LNHDA and CDR2 SQIVND (reference sequence). The CDR3 covers 13 residues. Trimming cost V 4 bases and J 2 bases, with 7 bases left between them.

The gene calls are TRBV28 and TRBJ1-1, with TRBD1 matching over 9 bases. Germline CDR1 MDHEN, CDR2 SYDVKM. This CDR3 spans 14 amino acids. V lost 5 bases, J lost 5 bases, and 6 bases stayed unmatched. The DNA of the CDR3 is TGTGCCAGCAGTGGGACAGGGAAGGGTACTGAAGCTTTCTTT. Its protein product is CASSGTGKGTEAFF. The variable domain in full, with the rest retrieved from reference TRBV28 and TRBJ1-1, is DVKVTQSSRYLVKRTGEKVFLECVQDMDHENMFWYRQDPGLGLRLIYFSYDVKMKEKGDIPEGYSVSREKKERFSLILESASTNQTSMYLCASSGTGKGTEAFFGQGTRLTVV.

This clone was found once. CDR3 loop: CASSLVTGGLYNEQFF. CDR3 bases: TGTGCCAGCAGCTTAGTGACAGGGGGATTGTACAATGAGCAGTTCTTC. The chain is built from TRBV7-9 and TRBJ2-1; TRBD1 agrees at 9 bases. The CDR3 has 16 amino acids. Germline values: CDR1 SEHNR, CDR2 FQNEAQ (reference sequence). Unmatched junction bases numbered 5, after V lost 1 base and J lost 4 bases.

The rearrangement joins TRBV19 to TRBJ2-1, with D perhaps matching TRBD2 (5 bases). CDR3 size: 13 residues. With 6 bases removed from V and 3 bases from J, the gap between germline ends came to 9 bases. Germline CDR1 and CDR2: LNHDA and SQIVND (reference sequence). CDR3 region: CASRTRDYNEQFF. For the CDR3, the DNA is TGTGCCAGTAGAACTCGGGACTACAATGAGCAGTTCTTC.

This clone has a single count. The V gene is TRBV11-2, the J gene TRBJ2-2; tentative D call: TRBD1 (5 bases). Trimming shortened V by 1 base and J by 5 bases, and 11 bases separated the two germline ends. The CDR3 sequence is 15 residues long. The germline gives CDR1 SGHAT, CDR2 FQNNGV. CDR3 in DNA: TGTGCCAGCAGCTTAGCCAGGGTAGGGACCGGGGAGCTGTTTTTT. Protein sequence: CASSLARVGTGELFF.